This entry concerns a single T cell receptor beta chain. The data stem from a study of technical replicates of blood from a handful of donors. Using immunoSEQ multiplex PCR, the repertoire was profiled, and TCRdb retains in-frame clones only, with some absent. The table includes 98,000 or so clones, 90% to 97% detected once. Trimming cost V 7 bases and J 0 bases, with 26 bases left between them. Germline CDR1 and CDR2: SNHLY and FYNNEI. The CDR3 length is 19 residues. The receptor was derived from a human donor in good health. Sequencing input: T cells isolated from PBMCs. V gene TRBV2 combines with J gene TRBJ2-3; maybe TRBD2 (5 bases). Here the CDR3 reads CASTWLGIGGSSSTDTQYF. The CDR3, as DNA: TGTGCCAGCACGTGGCTGGGCATTGGCGGGTCCTCTAGCACAGATACGCAGTATTTT.